Listed below are T cell receptor beta chains from one sample, sequenced in a study of early T cells in non-severe SARS-CoV-2 infection. TCRdb ran MiXCR on the 5' RACE reads and lists one entry per CDR3 protein. Found here are around 93,000 distinct CDR3 sequences, more than 10% of them singletons; the top ten hold roughly 4.5%. The starting material was whole blood, obtained at baseline. The receptors were sampled from an adult who was a healthcare worker with PCR-confirmed SARS-CoV-2 infection or an uninfected control (not recorded which). CDR3s include the opening cysteine and the closing phenylalanine or tryptophan. Each record gives: J gene, D gene, clone size, V gene, CDR3 protein, CDR3 DNA. A D gene is named only where the DNA matches it firmly. For some rows the clone size is stated as once, few or many, or as a class when expanded; others skip it.

>TRBJ2-5|NA|many|TRBV7-9
CASSPYGTEETQYF
TGTGCCAGCAGCCCGTACGGGACGGAAGAGACCCAGTACTTC
>TRBJ2-7|TRBD1|NA|TRBV9
CASSLPDRGDEQYF
TGTGCCAGCAGCTTACCTGACAGGGGGGACGAGCAGTACTTC
>TRBJ1-1|TRBD1|NA|TRBV11-3
CASSLQEDRMNTEAFF
TGTGCCAGCAGCTTGCAGGAGGACAGGATGAACACTGAAGCTTTCTTT
>TRBJ2-2|TRBD1|NA|TRBV5-1
CASSLAAGQGYTGELFF
TGCGCCAGCAGCTTGGCAGCGGGACAGGGGTACACCGGGGAGCTGTTTTTT
>TRBJ2-3|NA|NA|TRBV6-5
CASSDTGSRPTDTQYF
TGTGCCAGCAGTGATACCGGGTCTCGACCCACAGATACGCAGTATTTT
>TRBJ2-5|NA|NA|TRBV15
CATSRDALQETQYF
TGTGCCACCAGCAGAGATGCGCTACAAGAGACCCAGTACTTC
>TRBJ2-1|TRBD2|many|TRBV7-9
CASSLAPSGASSYNEQFF
TGTGCCAGCAGCTTAGCCCCAAGCGGGGCCTCCTCCTACAATGAGCAGTTCTTC
>TRBJ2-7|NA|NA|TRBV12-3/TRBV12-4
CASSSNPADLGSYEQYF
TGTGCCAGCAGTTCCAACCCAGCGGACCTAGGCTCCTACGAGCAGTACTTC
>TRBJ2-7|NA|NA|TRBV18
CASSTESYEQYF
TGTGCCAGCTCTACCGAGTCCTACGAGCAGTACTTC
>TRBJ2-7|TRBD1|NA|TRBV12-3/TRBV12-4
CASSLSFSRGRHEQYF
TGTGCCAGCAGTTTATCTTTTTCCAGGGGGCGCCACGAGCAGTACTTC
>TRBJ1-1|NA|NA|TRBV28
CASSLRGYATEAFF
TGTGCCAGCAGTTTGAGAGGGTATGCCACTGAAGCTTTCTTT
>TRBJ2-1|NA|NA|TRBV30
CAWSALELGQFF
TGTGCCTGGAGTGCACTCGAACTCGGGCAGTTCTTC
>TRBJ1-2|TRBD1|many|TRBV12-5
CASGIGPRGNYGYTF
TGTGCTAGTGGTATTGGTCCCAGGGGGAACTATGGCTACACCTTC
>TRBJ2-1|NA|few|TRBV19
CASENRGRYNEQFF
TGTGCCAGCGAAAATAGGGGGAGGTATAATGAGCAGTTCTTC
>TRBJ2-6|TRBD2|many|TRBV6-5
CASRRQAGTGANVLTF
TGTGCCAGCAGGCGGCAAGCGGGAACCGGGGCCAACGTCCTGACTTTC
>TRBJ2-7|NA|once|TRBV28
CASSFSTGGEQYF
TGTGCCAGCAGTTTTAGCACAGGAGGAGAGCAGTACTTC
>TRBJ2-2|NA|few|TRBV3-1
CASSQERGRGDTGELFF
TGTGCCAGCAGCCAAGAGAGGGGAAGGGGGGACACCGGGGAGCTGTTTTTT
>TRBJ2-6|NA|NA|TRBV7-8
CASSQLGGRAGANVLTF
TGTGCCAGCAGCCAGTTGGGGGGGCGCGCTGGGGCCAACGTCCTGACTTTC
>TRBJ2-2|TRBD2|NA|TRBV11-2
CARITGLAGERDGELFF
TGTGCCAGGATCACCGGACTAGCGGGAGAGCGGGACGGGGAGCTGTTTTTT
>TRBJ2-7|NA|NA|TRBV11-2
CASSRLQGTIAYEQYF
TGTGCCAGCAGCCGGTTACAGGGCACCATAGCCTACGAGCAGTACTTC
>TRBJ1-4|NA|few|TRBV7-9
CASSLREVVPTDTEKLFF
TGTGCCAGCAGCTTACGGGAGGTTGTTCCAACAGATACGGAAAAACTGTTTTTT
>TRBJ1-3|NA|many|TRBV3-1
CASGEGSLAFIVDTIYF
TGTGCCAGCGGCGAAGGCAGCCTAGCGTTTATCGTAGACACCATATATTTT
>TRBJ1-1|NA|few|TRBV6-2/TRBV6-3
CASSVNRDRGTEAFF
TGTGCCAGCAGTGTGAACAGGGACCGGGGCACTGAAGCTTTCTTT
>TRBJ2-7|NA|NA|TRBV20-1
CSARDPSPLYEQYF
TGCAGTGCTAGAGATCCGAGTCCGCTTTACGAGCAGTACTTC
>TRBJ2-6|NA|few|TRBV6-6
CASSYFRTDSSGANVLTF
TGTGCCAGCAGTTACTTTAGGACAGACAGCTCTGGGGCCAACGTCCTGACTTTC
>TRBJ2-5|TRBD1|NA|TRBV7-9
CASSLARGTGGETQYF
TGTGCCAGCAGCTTAGCGCGGGGGACAGGGGGAGAGACCCAGTACTTC
>TRBJ1-1|TRBD1|NA|TRBV30
CAYQGQGPITEAFF
TGTGCCTACCAAGGACAGGGTCCCATCACTGAAGCTTTCTTT
>TRBJ1-4|TRBD1|many|TRBV12-3/TRBV12-4
CASSLGDRDEKLFF
TGTGCCAGCAGTTTAGGGGACAGGGATGAAAAACTGTTTTTT
>TRBJ2-5|NA|NA|TRBV12-3/TRBV12-4
CASSLSGVGETQYF
TGTGCCAGCAGTTTATCGGGGGTAGGCGAGACCCAGTACTTC
>TRBJ1-2|NA|few|TRBV19
CASSSRASGGYTF
TGTGCCAGTAGTTCCCGGGCCTCCGGTGGCTACACCTTC
>TRBJ2-2|TRBD1|NA|TRBV5-4
CASSADRGPSTGELFF
TGTGCCAGCAGCGCCGACAGGGGGCCCTCCACCGGGGAGCTGTTTTTT
>TRBJ2-3|NA|NA|TRBV6-6
CASSSLRGDTQYF
TGTGCCAGCAGTTCCCTAAGGGGGGATACGCAGTATTTT
>TRBJ1-2|NA|once|TRBV29-1
CSVEYYRKGYTF
TGCAGCGTTGAATACTACAGGAAGGGCTACACCTTC
>TRBJ2-1|TRBD2|NA|TRBV7-3
CVSSLRPPRASGGTIRDNEQFF
TGTGTCAGCAGCTTAAGGCCCCCTCGCGCTAGCGGGGGGACCATTCGGGACAATGAGCAGTTCTTC
>TRBJ1-1|NA|NA|TRBV7-3
CASSNDPGTHTEAFF
TGTGCCAGCAGCAACGACCCAGGGACACACACTGAAGCTTTCTTT
>TRBJ2-7|TRBD2|few|TRBV12-3/TRBV12-4
CASSLVSGVYEQYF
TGTGCCAGCAGTTTAGTAAGCGGGGTATACGAGCAGTACTTC
>TRBJ1-2|NA|many|TRBV3-1
CASSQRGTYGYTF
TGTGCCAGCAGCCAGCGGGGGACCTATGGCTACACCTTC
>TRBJ1-2|NA|NA|TRBV5-4
CASNPDPGKNYGYTF
TGTGCCAGCAACCCGGACCCGGGAAAGAATTATGGCTACACCTTC
>TRBJ2-1|TRBD2|few|TRBV7-9
CASSPEVTSGSNEQFF
TGTGCCAGCAGCCCAGAGGTTACTAGCGGGAGCAATGAGCAGTTCTTC
>TRBJ2-7|NA|few|TRBV11-2
CASSLEGSPTYEQYF
TGTGCCAGCAGCTTAGAAGGGTCCCCAACCTACGAGCAGTACTTC
>TRBJ1-2|TRBD1|many|TRBV20-1
CSEGASTYGYTF
TGCAGTGAGGGGGCTTCGACCTATGGCTACACCTTC
>TRBJ1-6|NA|few|TRBV3-1
CASSRDVFSGSPLHF
TGTGCCAGCAGCCGAGACGTGTTCTCCGGTTCACCCCTCCACTTT
>TRBJ1-6|NA|NA|TRBV7-8
CASSLRSRGSSYNSPLHF
TGTGCCAGCAGCTTACGGTCGAGGGGAAGCTCCTATAATTCACCCCTCCACTTT
>TRBJ1-4|NA|few|TRBV21-1
CASSDYRETGANEKLFF
TGTGCCAGCAGCGATTACAGGGAGACGGGGGCTAATGAAAAACTGTTTTTT
>TRBJ1-5|TRBD1|many|TRBV20-1
CSAFGQGDQPQHF
TGCAGTGCTTTTGGACAGGGAGATCAGCCCCAGCATTTT
>TRBJ2-3|TRBD2|once|TRBV2
CASGGSPTDTQYF
TGTGCCAGCGGCGGGAGTCCCACAGATACGCAGTATTTT
>TRBJ2-3|NA|NA|TRBV11-2
CASSYGRGNPTDTQYF
TGTGCCAGCAGCTACGGCAGAGGGAACCCCACAGATACGCAGTATTTT
>TRBJ1-1|NA|NA|TRBV20-1
CSAPSPGVDTEAFF
TGCAGTGCTCCCTCCCCGGGAGTAGACACTGAAGCTTTCTTT
>TRBJ1-1|NA|NA|TRBV6-1
CASSASYKAFF
TGTGCCAGCAGTGCCAGTTATAAAGCTTTCTTT
>TRBJ2-7|NA|few|TRBV11-2
CASSLGRGNTYEQYF
TGTGCCAGCAGCTTAGGACGGGGAAACACCTACGAGCAGTACTTC
>TRBJ1-1|NA|many|TRBV3-1
CASSQVTRGGPKNTEAFF
TGTGCCAGCAGCCAAGTTACTCGGGGGGGCCCCAAGAACACTGAAGCTTTCTTT
>TRBJ2-7|TRBD1|NA|TRBV5-1
CASSPRDRVYEQYF
TGCGCCAGCAGCCCCCGGGACAGGGTCTACGAGCAGTACTTC
>TRBJ1-5|TRBD1|many|TRBV18
CASSLAGGDQPQHF
TGTGCCAGCTCACTAGCAGGGGGCGATCAGCCCCAGCATTTT
>TRBJ2-7|NA|many|TRBV25-1
CASSARGEQYF
TGTGCCAGCAGCGCCAGGGGCGAGCAGTACTTC
>TRBJ2-1|TRBD1|NA|TRBV3-1
CASSPRDRGLGQFF
TGTGCCAGCAGCCCCCGGGACAGGGGGCTTGGGCAGTTCTTC
>TRBJ1-1|NA|many|TRBV27
CASSLDRIGAMNTEAFF
TGTGCCAGCAGTTTGGATCGAATCGGGGCTATGAACACTGAAGCTTTCTTT
>TRBJ1-1|NA|NA|TRBV11-3
CASSPPPRGLSMNTEAFF
TGTGCCAGCAGCCCTCCCCCCAGGGGTTTATCAATGAACACTGAAGCTTTCTTT
>TRBJ2-3|NA|NA|TRBV28
CASSPIWTSSTDTQYF
TGTGCCAGCAGCCCCATCTGGACCTCCAGCACAGATACGCAGTATTTT
>TRBJ2-2|NA|many|TRBV2
CASRSTGELFF
TGTGCCAGCAGGAGCACCGGGGAGCTGTTTTTT
>TRBJ2-5|NA|NA|TRBV19
CASSPRDITSARETQYF
TGTGCCAGTAGTCCTCGGGACATCACTAGTGCTCGAGAGACCCAGTACTTC